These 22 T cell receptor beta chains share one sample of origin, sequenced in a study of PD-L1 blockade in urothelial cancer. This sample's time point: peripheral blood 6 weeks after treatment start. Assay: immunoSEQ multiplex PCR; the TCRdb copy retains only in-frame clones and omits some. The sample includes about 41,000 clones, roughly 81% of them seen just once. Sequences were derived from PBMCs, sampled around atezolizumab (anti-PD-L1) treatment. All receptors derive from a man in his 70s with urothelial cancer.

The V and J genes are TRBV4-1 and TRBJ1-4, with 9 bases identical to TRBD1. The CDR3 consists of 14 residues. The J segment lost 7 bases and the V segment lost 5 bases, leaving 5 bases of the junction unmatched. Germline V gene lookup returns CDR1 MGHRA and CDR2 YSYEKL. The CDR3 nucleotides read TGCGCCAGCAGCACGAGACAGGGGGGTGAAAAACTGTTTTTT. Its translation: CASSTRQGGEKLFF.

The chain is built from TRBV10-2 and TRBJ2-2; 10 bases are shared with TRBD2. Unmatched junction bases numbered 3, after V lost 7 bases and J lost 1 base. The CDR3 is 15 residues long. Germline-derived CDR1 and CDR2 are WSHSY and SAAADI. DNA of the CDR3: TGCGCCAGCAAAGGACTAGCGGTGAACACCGGGGAGCTGTTTTTT. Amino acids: CASKGLAVNTGELFF.

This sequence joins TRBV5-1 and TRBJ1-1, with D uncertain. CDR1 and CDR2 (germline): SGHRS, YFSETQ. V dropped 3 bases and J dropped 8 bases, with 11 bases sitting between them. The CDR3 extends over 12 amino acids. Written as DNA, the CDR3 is TGCGCCAGCAGCTCCGAGGGAGGGGAAGCTTTCTTT. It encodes CASSSEGGEAFF.

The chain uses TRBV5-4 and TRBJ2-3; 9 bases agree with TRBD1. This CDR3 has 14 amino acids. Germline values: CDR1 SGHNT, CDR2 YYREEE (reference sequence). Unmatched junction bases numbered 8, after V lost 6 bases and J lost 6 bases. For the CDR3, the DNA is TGTGCCAGCACCAGGACAGGGGCGGGGGATACGCAGTATTTT. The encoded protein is CASTRTGAGDTQYF.

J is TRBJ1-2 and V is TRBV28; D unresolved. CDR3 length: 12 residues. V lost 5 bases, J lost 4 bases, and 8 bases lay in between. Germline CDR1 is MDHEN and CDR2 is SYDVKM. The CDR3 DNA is TGTGCCAGCAGTCAAAGAGGCTATGGCTACACCTTC. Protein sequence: CASSQRGYGYTF.

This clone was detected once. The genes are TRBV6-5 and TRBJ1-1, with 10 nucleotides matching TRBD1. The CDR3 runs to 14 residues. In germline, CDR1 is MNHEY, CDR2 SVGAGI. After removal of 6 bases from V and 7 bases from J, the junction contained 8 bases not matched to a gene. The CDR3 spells CASRRDRGGGEAFF. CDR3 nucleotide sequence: TGTGCCAGCAGACGGGACAGGGGAGGGGGTGAAGCTTTCTTT.

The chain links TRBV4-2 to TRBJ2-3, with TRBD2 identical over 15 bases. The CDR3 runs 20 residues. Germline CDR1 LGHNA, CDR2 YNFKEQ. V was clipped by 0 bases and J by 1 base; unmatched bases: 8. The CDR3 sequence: CASSQDWTSGREGGTDTQYF. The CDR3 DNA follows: TGTGCCAGCAGCCAAGATTGGACTAGCGGGAGGGAAGGAGGCACAGATACGCAGTATTTT.

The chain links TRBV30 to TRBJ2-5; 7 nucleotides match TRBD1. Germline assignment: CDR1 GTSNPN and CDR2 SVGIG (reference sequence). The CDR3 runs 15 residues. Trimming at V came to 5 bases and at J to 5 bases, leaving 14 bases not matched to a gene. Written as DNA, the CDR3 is TGTGCCTGGCAACCCGAAACAGGGGCCCGGGAGACCCAGTACTTC. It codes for CAWQPETGARETQYF.

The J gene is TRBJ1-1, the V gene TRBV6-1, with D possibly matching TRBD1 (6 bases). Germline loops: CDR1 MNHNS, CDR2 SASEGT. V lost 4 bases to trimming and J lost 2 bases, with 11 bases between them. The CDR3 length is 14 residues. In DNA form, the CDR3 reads TGTGCCAGCAGTGCCTACAGGGCAAACACTGAAGCTTTCTTT. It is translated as CASSAYRANTEAFF.

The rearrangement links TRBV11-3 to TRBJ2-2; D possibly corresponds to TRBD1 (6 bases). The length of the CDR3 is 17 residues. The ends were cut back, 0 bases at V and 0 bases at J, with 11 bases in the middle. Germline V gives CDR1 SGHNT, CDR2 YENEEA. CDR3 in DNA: TGTGCCAGCAGCTTAGACTCTCGGACAGCGAACACCGGGGAGCTGTTTTTT. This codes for CASSLDSRTANTGELFF.

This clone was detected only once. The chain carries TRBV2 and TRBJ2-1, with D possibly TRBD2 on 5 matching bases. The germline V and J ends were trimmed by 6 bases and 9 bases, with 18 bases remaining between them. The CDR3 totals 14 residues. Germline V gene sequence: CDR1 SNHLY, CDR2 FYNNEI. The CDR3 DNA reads TGTGCCAGCAGAATGTCGGGGAATCGGATTGAGCAGTTCTTC. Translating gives CASRMSGNRIEQFF.

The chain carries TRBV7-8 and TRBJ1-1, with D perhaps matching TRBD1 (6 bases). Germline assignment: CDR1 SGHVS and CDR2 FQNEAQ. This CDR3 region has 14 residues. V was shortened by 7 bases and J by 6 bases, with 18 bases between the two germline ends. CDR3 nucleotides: TGTGCCAGCACCCAAGGGGGGGTGATCCCTGAAGCTTTCTTT. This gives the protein CASTQGGVIPEAFF.

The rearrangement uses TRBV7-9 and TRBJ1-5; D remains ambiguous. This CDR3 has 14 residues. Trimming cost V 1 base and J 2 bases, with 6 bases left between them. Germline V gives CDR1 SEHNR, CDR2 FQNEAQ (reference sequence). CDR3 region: CASSLGQGNQPQHF. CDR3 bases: TGTGCCAGCAGCTTAGGGCAGGGCAATCAGCCCCAGCATTTT. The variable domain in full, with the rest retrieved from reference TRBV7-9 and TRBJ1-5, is DTGVSQNPRHKITKRGQNVTFRCDPISEHNRLYWYRQTLGQGPEFLTYFQNEAQLEKSRLLSDRFSAERPKGSFSTLEIQRTEQGDSAMYLCASSLGQGNQPQHFGDGTRLSIL.

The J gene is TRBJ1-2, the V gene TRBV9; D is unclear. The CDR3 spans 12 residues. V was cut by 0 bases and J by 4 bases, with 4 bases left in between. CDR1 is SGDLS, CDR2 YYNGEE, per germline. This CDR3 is CASSVDGYGYTF. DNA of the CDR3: TGTGCCAGCAGCGTAGACGGCTATGGCTACACCTTC.

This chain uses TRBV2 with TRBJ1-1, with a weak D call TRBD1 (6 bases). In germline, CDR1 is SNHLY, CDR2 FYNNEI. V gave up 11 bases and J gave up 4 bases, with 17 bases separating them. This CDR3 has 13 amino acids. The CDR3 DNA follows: TGTGCCTTACAGGGTTTAGGTATCACTGAAGCTTTCTTT. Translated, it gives CALQGLGITEAFF.

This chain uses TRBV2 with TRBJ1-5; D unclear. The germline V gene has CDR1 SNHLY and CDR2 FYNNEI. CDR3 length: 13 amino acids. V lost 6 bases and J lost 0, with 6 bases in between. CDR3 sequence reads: CASSLYSNQPQHF. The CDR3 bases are TGTGCCAGCAGCCTCTATAGCAATCAGCCCCAGCATTTT.

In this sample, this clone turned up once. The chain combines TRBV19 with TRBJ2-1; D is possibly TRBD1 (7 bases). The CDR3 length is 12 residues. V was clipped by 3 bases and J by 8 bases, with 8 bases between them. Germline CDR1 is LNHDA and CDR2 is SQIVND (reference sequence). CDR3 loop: CASSIRGDEQFF. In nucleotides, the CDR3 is TGTGCCAGTAGTATCAGGGGGGATGAGCAGTTCTTC. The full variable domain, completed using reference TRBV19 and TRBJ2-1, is DGGITQSPKYLFRKEGQNVTLSCEQNLNHDAMYWYRQDPGQGLRLIYYSQIVNDFQKGDIAEGYSVSREKKESFPLTVTSAQKNPTAFYLCASSIRGDEQFFGPGTRLTVL.

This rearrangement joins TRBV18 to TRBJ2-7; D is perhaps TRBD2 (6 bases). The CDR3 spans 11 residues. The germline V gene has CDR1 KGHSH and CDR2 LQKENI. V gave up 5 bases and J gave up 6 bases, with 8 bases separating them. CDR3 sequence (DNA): TGTGCCAGCTCAGGGGGGTCCGAGCAGTACTTC. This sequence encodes CASSGGSEQYF.

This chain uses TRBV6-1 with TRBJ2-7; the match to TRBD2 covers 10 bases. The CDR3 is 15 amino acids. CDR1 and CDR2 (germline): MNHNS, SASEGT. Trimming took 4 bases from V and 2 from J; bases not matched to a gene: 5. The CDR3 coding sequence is TGTGCCAGCAGTGGCCTAGCGGGAGCTACCTACGAGCAGTACTTC. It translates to CASSGLAGATYEQYF.

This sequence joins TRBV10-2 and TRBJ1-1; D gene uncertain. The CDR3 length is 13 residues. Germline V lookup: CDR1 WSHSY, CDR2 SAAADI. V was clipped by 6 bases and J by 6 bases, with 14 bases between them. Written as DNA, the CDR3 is TGCGCCAGCAGGCAGGAAGCTAACGCTGAAGCTTTCTTT. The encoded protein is CASRQEANAEAFF.

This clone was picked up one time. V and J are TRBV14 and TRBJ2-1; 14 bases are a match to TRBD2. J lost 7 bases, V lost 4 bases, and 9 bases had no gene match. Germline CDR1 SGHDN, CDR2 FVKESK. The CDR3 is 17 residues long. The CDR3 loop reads CASSRRLAGGPINEQFF. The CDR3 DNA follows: TGTGCCAGCAGCCGGAGACTAGCGGGAGGGCCTATAAATGAGCAGTTCTTC.

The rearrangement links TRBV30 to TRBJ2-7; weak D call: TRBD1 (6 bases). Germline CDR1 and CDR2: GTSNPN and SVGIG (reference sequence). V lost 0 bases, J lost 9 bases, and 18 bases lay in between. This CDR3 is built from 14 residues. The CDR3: CAWSVNRVGVWQYF. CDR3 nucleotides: TGTGCCTGGAGTGTAAACAGGGTGGGGGTTTGGCAGTACTTC.